Listed here are 20 T cell receptor beta chains from one sample, sequenced in a study of T cells in Graves' hyperthyroidism and ophthalmopathy. RNA transcripts yielded amplified TCR beta CDR3 regions. With the HTBI primer set, the TCR CDR3 went through a first round of RT-PCR. TCRdb independently ran MiXCR on the multiplex PCR reads; one entry per CDR3 protein. The sample holds hundreds of thousands of distinct CDR3 sequences; 38% are singletons and the top ten take over 8%. The sample comprised blood. All receptors come from a man between 18 and 29 years old with Graves' hyperthyroidism.

Here the CDR3 DNA reads TGCGGCTTTGAGGACAGGGGGTCGTCTGGAAACACCTTC. Translated: CGFEDRGSSGNTF. The chain uses TRBV29-1 and TRBJ1-2; 10 bases line up with TRBD1. The CDR3 spans 13 residues. The germline gives CDR1 SQVTM, CDR2 ANQGSEA.

The V and J genes are TRBV5-1 and TRBJ2-2; 7 bases are shared with TRBD1. Trimming cost V 6 bases and J 0 bases; bases outside gene matches: 5. Germline CDR1 and CDR2: SGHRS and YFSETQ. This CDR3 has 15 residues. The CDR3 here is CASKQTGTNTGELFF. In DNA form, the CDR3 reads TGCGCCAGCAAACAGACAGGGACGAACACCGGGGAGCTGTTTTTT.

This chain links TRBV7-8 with TRBJ2-7; D not resolved. CDR3 length equals 14 residues. The ends were cut back, 1 base at V and 6 bases at J, with 13 bases in the middle. Looked up from germline, CDR1 is SGHVS and CDR2 is FQNEAQ. CDR3 nucleotides: TGTGCCAGCAGCTTAGGTGGCAGAATCCCCGAGCAGTACTTC. As protein: CASSLGGRIPEQYF. Based on the CDR3 plus reference TRBV7-8 and TRBJ2-7, the full variable domain is GAGVSQSPRYKVAKRGQDVALRCDPISGHVSLFWYQQALGQGPEFLTYFQNEAQLDKSGLPSDRFFAERPEGSVSTLKIQRTQQEDSAVYLCASSLGGRIPEQYFGPGTRLTVT.

V and J are TRBV5-5 and TRBJ2-7; the match to TRBD1 covers 9 bases. V gave up 5 bases and J gave up 2 bases; unmatched junction bases: 5. This CDR3 comprises 14 residues. Per the germline V gene, CDR1 is SGHKS and CDR2 is YYEKEE (reference sequence). CDR3 coding DNA: TGTGCCAGCAGGCCGGGACAGGGTCCCTACGAGCAGTACTTC. This translates into CASRPGQGPYEQYF.

The V call is TRBV6-1, the J call TRBJ2-7; D possibly uses TRBD1 or TRBD2 (5 bases each). CDR1 is MNHNS, CDR2 SASEGT, per germline. Trimming shortened V by 7 bases and J by 6 bases, and 19 bases separated the two germline ends. The CDR3 runs 14 residues. This CDR3 is CASNRGRESGEQYF. In DNA, the CDR3 is TGTGCCAGCAATCGTGGCAGGGAAAGCGGCGAGCAGTACTTC.

This clonotype was counted between two and nine times. The chain couples TRBV7-2 to TRBJ1-1, with D perhaps matching TRBD1 (6 bases). Germline V gene lookup returns CDR1 SGHTA and CDR2 FQGNSA. The CDR3 sequence is 13 residues long. V lost 1 base, J lost 9 bases, and 12 bases lay in between. The CDR3 nucleotides read TGTGCCAGCAGCTTAGGGGGGCCCAGGAAAGCTTTCTTT. Amino acid sequence: CASSLGGPRKAFF.

This clonotype has at least ten counts. This chain joins TRBV2 and TRBJ2-2, with TRBD1 matching over 8 bases. The V gene end was trimmed by 6 bases and the J gene end by 7 bases; junction bases not matched to a gene: 4. The CDR3 spans 13 residues. The V gene's germline CDR1 is SNHLY and CDR2 FYNNEI. The CDR3 DNA reads TGTGCCAGCAGCAGGGGGCAAGGCGGGGAGCTGTTTTTT. Its protein is CASSRGQGGELFF.

This clonotype was observed a few times. The chain links TRBV6-1 to TRBJ2-5; possible D gene TRBD1, 5 bases. Germline CDR1 is MNHNS and CDR2 is SASEGT. V lost 5 bases, J lost 8 bases, and 15 bases lay in between. The CDR3 covers 13 residues. The chain's CDR3 is CASSRPLGDTQYF. The CDR3 DNA sequence: TGTGCCAGCAGTCGTCCTCTAGGGGATACCCAGTACTTC.

V usage is TRBV15 and J usage is TRBJ2-7; perhaps TRBD1 as D (6 bases). The tail of the sequence fits TRBJ2-4 better, so the J call may be wrong. This CDR3 has 11 residues. Per the germline V gene, CDR1 is LNHNV and CDR2 is YYDKDF (reference sequence). This chain's CDR3 is CATGGEAIQYF. The CDR3 nucleotides are TGTGCCACCGGGGGCGAGGCCATTCAGTACTTC.

The chain recombines TRBV2 with TRBJ2-5; tentative D call: TRBD1 (6 bases). Germline V gene sequence: CDR1 SNHLY, CDR2 FYNNEI. The CDR3 covers 14 residues. V was clipped by 10 bases and J by 4 bases, with 19 bases between them. CDR3 sequence (DNA): TGTGCCAACAAAGCGGTGGGCAGGGGAGAGACCCAGTACTTC. Residues: CANKAVGRGETQYF.

The chain has TRBV7-9 and TRBJ2-7; 10 bases match TRBD1. This CDR3 region has 15 residues. Germline lookup yields CDR1 SEHNR and CDR2 FQNEAQ (reference sequence). Trimming removed 4 bases from V and 1 base from J; junction bases left unmatched: 4. Here the CDR3 reads CASSSGQGKSYEQYF. CDR3 sequence (DNA): TGTGCCAGCAGCTCGGGACAGGGGAAATCCTACGAGCAGTACTTC.

The chain has TRBV6-1 and TRBJ2-5, with 10 bases identical to TRBD1. Germline assignment: CDR1 MNHNS and CDR2 SASEGT. There are 14 residues in the CDR3. Unmatched junction bases numbered 8, after V lost 6 bases and J lost 7 bases. CDR3 in DNA: TGTGCCAGCAGCGCGGGACAGGGGAGGGGGACCCAGTACTTC. It is translated as CASSAGQGRGTQYF.

The chain is built from TRBV19 and TRBJ2-7; 7 nucleotides match TRBD1. Trimming removed 6 bases from V and 7 bases from J; junction bases left unmatched: 18. CDR1 is LNHDA, CDR2 SQIVND, per germline (reference sequence). This CDR3 spans 16 amino acids. CDR3 coding DNA: TGTGCCAGTAGGTTTTCCGTAGGGGGCGCTACGGGTGAGCAGTACTTC. Translated, it gives CASRFSVGGATGEQYF.

This clonotype was counted ten times or more. This chain connects TRBV7-9 to TRBJ1-4, with TRBD1 as a possible D gene (5 bases). Per the germline V gene, CDR1 is SEHNR and CDR2 is FQNEAQ (reference sequence). The CDR3 length is 14 residues. The germline V and J ends were trimmed by 10 bases and 4 bases, with 16 bases remaining between them. In DNA, the CDR3 is TGTGCCACCTTAAACGGGACTCATAATGAAAAACTGTTTTTT. Protein: CATLNGTHNEKLFF.

The genes are TRBV9 and TRBJ2-1, with 8 bases lining up with TRBD2. CDR1 is SGDLS and CDR2 is YYNGEE in the germline V gene. The trim removed 0 bases at V and 7 bases at J, leaving 6 bases unmatched. There are 15 residues in the CDR3. This CDR3 reads CASSVGLAGKNEQFF. The CDR3 DNA sequence: TGTGCCAGCAGCGTAGGGCTAGCGGGTAAGAATGAGCAGTTCTTC.

The J gene is TRBJ1-4, the V gene TRBV9; 9 nucleotides line up with TRBD1. The CDR3 totals 17 residues. V was clipped by 4 bases and J by 7 bases; unmatched bases: 14. Germline assignment: CDR1 SGDLS and CDR2 YYNGEE. CDR3 sequence (DNA): TGTGCCAGCAGCCTCGGACAGGGGAGACGGTTACGTGAAAAACTGTTTTTT. Encoded protein: CASSLGQGRRLREKLFF.

In regard to this clonotype: A read error may account for a junction end that differs from germline. The chain combines TRBV4-2 with TRBJ2-7; the D is unclear. The CDR3 loop spans 12 amino acids. Germline V gene data show CDR1 as LGHNA and CDR2 as YNFKEQ. The CDR3 is CASSQDKYERYF. In nucleotides, the CDR3 is TGTGCCAGCAGCCAAGATAAGTACGAGCGGTACTTC.

This clonotype was detected only a few times. The chain employs TRBV6-5 and TRBJ1-5, with TRBD1 as a possible D gene (5 bases). CDR3 length equals 13 residues. The V and J ends lost 11 bases and 2 bases respectively, with 13 bases between them. Germline lookup yields CDR1 MNHEY and CDR2 SVGAGI. The CDR3 region has the DNA TGTGCCGCGGGGGGTGGTCGCAATCAGCCCCAGCATTTT. Encoded protein: CAAGGGRNQPQHF.

The rearrangement links TRBV20-1 to TRBJ2-5; TRBD2 agrees at 7 bases. CDR3 length: 15 amino acids. With V trimmed by 6 bases and J by 5 bases, 15 bases remained unmatched. CDR1 is DFQATT, CDR2 SNEGSKA, per germline (reference sequence). The CDR3 DNA reads TGCAGTGCCAGCACCCCGCTGGCGGGAGACGAGACCCAGTACTTC. This sequence encodes CSASTPLAGDETQYF.

The chain is built from TRBV19 and TRBJ2-5; D could derive from TRBD1 or TRBD2 (5 bases each). CDR3 size: 15 residues. Trimming shortened V by 5 bases and J by 6 bases, and 19 bases separated the two germline ends. The V gene's germline CDR1 is LNHDA and CDR2 SQIVND (reference sequence). The CDR3 DNA is TGTGCCAGTAGTCCCCGGACTGGGACGGGGAAGACCCAGTACTTC. Translated, it gives CASSPRTGTGKTQYF.